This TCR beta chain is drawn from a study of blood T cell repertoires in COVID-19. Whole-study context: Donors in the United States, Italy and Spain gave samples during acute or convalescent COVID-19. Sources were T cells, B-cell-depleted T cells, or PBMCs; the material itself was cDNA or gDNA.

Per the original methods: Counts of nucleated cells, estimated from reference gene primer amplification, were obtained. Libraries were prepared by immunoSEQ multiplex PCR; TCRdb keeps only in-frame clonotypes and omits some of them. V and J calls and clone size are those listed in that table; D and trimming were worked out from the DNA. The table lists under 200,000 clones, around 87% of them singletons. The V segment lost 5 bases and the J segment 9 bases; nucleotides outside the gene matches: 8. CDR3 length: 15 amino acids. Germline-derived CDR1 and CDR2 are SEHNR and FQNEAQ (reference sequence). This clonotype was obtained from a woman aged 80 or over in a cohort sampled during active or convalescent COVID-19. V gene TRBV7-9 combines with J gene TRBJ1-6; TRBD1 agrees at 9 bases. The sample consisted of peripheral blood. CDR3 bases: TGTGCCAGCAGCCGATCGACAGGGGGGTCTTCACCCCTCCACTTT. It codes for CASSRSTGGSSPLHF.